The present T cell receptor beta chain was sequenced within a study of T cells after yellow fever vaccination. Study-wide context: Fractions with few cells were prepared using SMART-Seq v4 Ultra Low Input. The study, taken as a whole, reports: Although most clonotypes did not, a small share appeared in both CD4 and CD8 compartments. At less than 97% for CD4 and 88% for CD8, most primary-vaccination clones showed up again after the booster.

The table lists this clonotype with many counts. What it binds is not known. In TCRdb, the 5' RACE reads were re-called with MiXCR into one record per CDR3 protein. The table has hundreds of thousands of distinct CDR3 sequences, approximately 4% seen once; the top ten hold about 22%. Germline V gives CDR1 SGHDT, CDR2 YYEEEE. The CDR3 is 12 amino acids. Trimming removed 0 bases from V and 11 bases from J, with 11 bases in between. The sample in question was PBMCs, obtained 5 days after the yellow fever booster vaccination. The clonotype originates from a man aged 18-30 years who received the YFV17D yellow fever vaccine. This chain joins TRBV5-6 and TRBJ1-1; no reliable D call. This chain's CDR3 is CASSLAAYKAFF. The DNA for the CDR3 is TGTGCCAGCAGCTTGGCCGCCTACAAGGCTTTCTTT.